This TCR beta chain was captured by sequencing in a study of T cell clonality in common variable immunodeficiency. CVID and control samples used equivalent genomic DNA input. The protocol was immunoSEQ multiplex PCR, while the TCRdb copy is restricted to in-frame clones and leaves out a portion. The sample holds under 45,000 clones, and no clone turns up only once. CDR1 and CDR2 (germline): SNHLY, FYNNEI. Trimming took 7 bases from V and 4 from J; bases not matched to a gene: 10. This CDR3 spans 15 amino acids. This clone was detected ten times or more. The antigen is not known. The read falls 3 residues short of the CDR3 end, and the missing part is taken from the germline J gene. General observations from the study: What drives increased CVID clonality needs T cell subpopulation sequencing. Common variable immunodeficiency TCR beta sequences reportedly had fewer deletions and N-nucleotide insertions. Links between repertoire features and CVID complications were heterogeneity-limited.

The sample consisted of peripheral blood mononuclear cells. This chain connects TRBV2 to TRBJ1-2, with 9 bases fitting TRBD1. This receptor was taken from a person aged 18-69 years in good health. CDR3 loop: CASKRTGALIYGYTF. Incomplete CDR3 DNA: TGTGCCAGCAAAAGGACAGGGGCACTCATCTATGGC.